A selection of T cell receptor beta chains follows, all from one sample in a study of blood T cell repertoires in COVID-19. TCRdb's copy holds only in-frame clones and misses some; the assay was immunoSEQ multiplex PCR. The sample carries around 200,000 clones, 85% recorded once. The specimen was peripheral blood. These receptors were collected from a woman aged 80 or over with acute or convalescent COVID-19. The CDR3 runs from the conserved cysteine through the conserved F or W. A D gene is named only where the DNA matches it firmly. Clone sizes are given selectively: once, few, many, or a class where the clone is expanded.

v_call: TRBV6-5; d_call: .; cdr3_length: 12; clone_size: .; j_call: TRBJ2-7; cdr3_aa: CAAQDSRSVQYF; cdr3_nt: TGTGCCGCCCAGGACTCCCGGTCGGTGCAGTACTTC
v_call: TRBV28; d_call: .; cdr3_length: 15; clone_size: .; j_call: TRBJ2-5; cdr3_aa: CATGLRSRYQETQYF; cdr3_nt: TGTGCCACGGGACTCAGATCCAGGTACCAAGAGACCCAGTACTTC
v_call: TRBV6-5; d_call: .; cdr3_length: 14; clone_size: .; j_call: TRBJ1-1; cdr3_aa: CASNKPKGDTEAFF; cdr3_nt: TGTGCCAGTAATAAGCCCAAAGGGGACACTGAAGCTTTCTTT
v_call: TRBV15; d_call: .; cdr3_length: 15; clone_size: .; j_call: TRBJ1-2; cdr3_aa: CATSRVQGMSYGYTF; cdr3_nt: TGTGCCACCAGCAGAGTACAGGGTATGAGCTATGGCTACACCTTC
v_call: TRBV29-1; d_call: TRBD1; cdr3_length: 13; clone_size: .; j_call: TRBJ1-3; cdr3_aa: CSGQGVGGNTIYF; cdr3_nt: TGCAGCGGTCAGGGGGTTGGAGGAAACACCATATATTTT
v_call: TRBV11-3; d_call: .; cdr3_length: 13; clone_size: .; j_call: TRBJ2-1; cdr3_aa: CASSTDSVDEQFF; cdr3_nt: TGTGCCAGCAGCACCGACTCAGTGGATGAGCAGTTCTTC
v_call: TRBV7-6; d_call: TRBD1; cdr3_length: 16; clone_size: few; j_call: TRBJ2-6; cdr3_aa: CASSSGQTSGANVLTF; cdr3_nt: TGTGCCAGCAGCTCGGGACAGACCTCTGGGGCCAACGTCCTGACTTTC
v_call: TRBV18; d_call: .; cdr3_length: 12; clone_size: .; j_call: TRBJ1-1; cdr3_aa: CASSREVGEAFF; cdr3_nt: TGTGCCAGCTCCCGGGAGGTTGGTGAAGCTTTCTTT
v_call: TRBV7-2; d_call: .; cdr3_length: 13; clone_size: once; j_call: TRBJ1-1; cdr3_aa: CASSLRQAAEAFF; cdr3_nt: TGTGCCAGCAGCTTAAGACAGGCGGCTGAAGCTTTCTTT
v_call: TRBV19; d_call: .; cdr3_length: 14; clone_size: .; j_call: TRBJ1-4; cdr3_aa: CASTSGRDNEKLFF; cdr3_nt: TGTGCCAGTACCAGCGGTCGGGATAATGAAAAACTGTTTTTT
v_call: TRBV7-6; d_call: .; cdr3_length: 15; clone_size: .; j_call: TRBJ1-1; cdr3_aa: CASSPRPGMNTEAFF; cdr3_nt: TGTGCCAGCAGCCCCCGGCCGGGGATGAACACTGAAGCTTTCTTT
v_call: TRBV9; d_call: .; cdr3_length: 16; clone_size: .; j_call: TRBJ2-1; cdr3_aa: CASSAPGLSSYNEQFF; cdr3_nt: TGTGCCAGCAGCGCACCGGGACTCAGCTCCTACAATGAGCAGTTCTTC
v_call: TRBV10-1; d_call: .; cdr3_length: 14; clone_size: .; j_call: TRBJ2-3; cdr3_aa: CASSSTQGTDTQYF; cdr3_nt: TGCGCCAGCAGCAGCACGCAGGGCACAGATACGCAGTATTTT
v_call: TRBV5-1; d_call: TRBD2; cdr3_length: 13; clone_size: once; j_call: TRBJ2-7; cdr3_aa: CASSYWSGGEQYF; cdr3_nt: TGCGCCAGCAGCTATTGGTCGGGGGGCGAGCAGTACTTC
v_call: TRBV7-7; d_call: TRBD2; cdr3_length: 15; clone_size: .; j_call: TRBJ2-7; cdr3_aa: CASSLRAGGFYEQYF; cdr3_nt: TGTGCTAGCAGCTTAAGGGCGGGAGGCTTCTACGAGCAGTACTTC
v_call: TRBV30; d_call: TRBD2; cdr3_length: 15; clone_size: .; j_call: TRBJ2-1; cdr3_aa: CAWSVGLAAFGEQFF; cdr3_nt: TGTGCCTGGAGTGTTGGTCTAGCGGCCTTCGGTGAGCAGTTCTTC
v_call: TRBV5-1; d_call: TRBD2; cdr3_length: 15; clone_size: .; j_call: TRBJ2-5; cdr3_aa: CAGSLVLAGQETQYF; cdr3_nt: TGCGCCGGCAGCTTGGTCCTAGCGGGACAAGAGACCCAGTACTTC
v_call: TRBV28; d_call: TRBD2; cdr3_length: 16; clone_size: .; j_call: TRBJ2-7; cdr3_aa: CASSLLVREGSYEQYF; cdr3_nt: TGTGCCAGCAGTCTTCTAGTGAGGGAGGGTTCCTACGAGCAGTACTTC
v_call: TRBV9; d_call: .; cdr3_length: 13; clone_size: .; j_call: TRBJ2-1; cdr3_aa: CASSVGTFNEQFF; cdr3_nt: TGTGCCAGCAGCGTAGGGACTTTCAATGAGCAGTTCTTC
v_call: TRBV10-3; d_call: .; cdr3_length: 14; clone_size: .; j_call: TRBJ1-3; cdr3_aa: CAIKRERDGNTIYF; cdr3_nt: TGTGCCATCAAAAGGGAGAGGGATGGAAACACCATATATTTT
v_call: TRBV4-3; d_call: .; cdr3_length: 15; clone_size: .; j_call: TRBJ1-2; cdr3_aa: CASSLRTYPNYGYTF; cdr3_nt: TGCGCCAGCAGCTTGAGGACATACCCTAACTATGGCTACACCTTC
v_call: TRBV3-1/TRBV3-2; d_call: .; cdr3_length: 13; clone_size: .; j_call: TRBJ1-1; cdr3_aa: CASSQAGDPEAFF; cdr3_nt: TGTGCCAGCAGCCAAGCAGGGGATCCTGAAGCTTTCTTT
v_call: TRBV28; d_call: .; cdr3_length: 14; clone_size: .; j_call: TRBJ2-1; cdr3_aa: CASTRRATYNEQFF; cdr3_nt: TGTGCCAGCACCCGGCGGGCTACCTACAATGAGCAGTTCTTC
v_call: TRBV19; d_call: .; cdr3_length: 12; clone_size: .; j_call: TRBJ1-2; cdr3_aa: CASSRGFYGYTF; cdr3_nt: TGTGCCAGTAGTAGGGGCTTCTATGGCTACACCTTC
v_call: TRBV9; d_call: .; cdr3_length: 15; clone_size: .; j_call: TRBJ1-6; cdr3_aa: CASSATGAGDSPLHF; cdr3_nt: TGTGCCAGCAGCGCGACCGGCGCCGGGGATTCACCCCTCCACTTT
v_call: TRBV7-2; d_call: .; cdr3_length: 17; clone_size: .; j_call: TRBJ2-6; cdr3_aa: CASSSLPGSSGANVLTF; cdr3_nt: TGTGCCAGCAGCTCCCTCCCCGGGAGCTCTGGGGCCAACGTCCTGACTTTC
v_call: TRBV6-5; d_call: .; cdr3_length: 13; clone_size: .; j_call: TRBJ1-2; cdr3_aa: CASRREGVRGYTF; cdr3_nt: TGTGCCAGCAGGCGGGAGGGGGTCCGGGGCTACACCTTC
v_call: TRBV9; d_call: TRBD1; cdr3_length: 16; clone_size: .; j_call: TRBJ2-7; cdr3_aa: CASSVAPDHRGGEQYF; cdr3_nt: TGTGCCAGCAGCGTAGCCCCCGACCACAGGGGCGGTGAGCAGTACTTC
v_call: TRBV9; d_call: TRBD2; cdr3_length: 15; clone_size: .; j_call: TRBJ2-1; cdr3_aa: CASSVTSGNYNEQFF; cdr3_nt: TGTGCCAGCAGCGTGACTAGCGGAAACTACAATGAGCAGTTCTTC
v_call: TRBV6-5; d_call: .; cdr3_length: 14; clone_size: .; j_call: TRBJ1-5; cdr3_aa: CASSVKGGGQPQHF; cdr3_nt: TGTGCCAGCAGCGTGAAGGGGGGGGGTCAGCCCCAGCATTTT
v_call: TRBV5-1; d_call: .; cdr3_length: 11; clone_size: .; j_call: TRBJ2-5; cdr3_aa: CASTFGETQYF; cdr3_nt: TGCGCCAGCACCTTCGGGGAGACCCAGTACTTC
v_call: TRBV19; d_call: .; cdr3_length: 14; clone_size: .; j_call: TRBJ2-7; cdr3_aa: CASSIIPGVNEQYF; cdr3_nt: TGTGCCAGTAGTATAATCCCAGGGGTCAACGAGCAGTACTTC
v_call: TRBV7-2; d_call: TRBD1; cdr3_length: 15; clone_size: .; j_call: TRBJ2-5; cdr3_aa: CASSLEQGVWETQYF; cdr3_nt: TGTGCCAGCAGCTTAGAACAGGGGGTGTGGGAGACCCAGTACTTC
v_call: TRBV5-4; d_call: .; cdr3_length: 13; clone_size: .; j_call: TRBJ1-1; cdr3_aa: CASSSGQNTEAFF; cdr3_nt: TGTGCCAGCAGCTCGGGACAGAACACTGAAGCTTTCTTT
v_call: TRBV19; d_call: TRBD2; cdr3_length: 15; clone_size: .; j_call: TRBJ2-1; cdr3_aa: CATRERERGYNEQFF; cdr3_nt: TGTGCCACGAGAGAGCGGGAACGTGGTTACAATGAGCAGTTCTTC
v_call: TRBV14; d_call: .; cdr3_length: 15; clone_size: .; j_call: TRBJ1-1; cdr3_aa: CASSLSGTPNTEAFF; cdr3_nt: TGTGCCAGCAGCCTCTCCGGGACACCCAACACTGAAGCTTTCTTT
v_call: TRBV28; d_call: TRBD1; cdr3_length: 16; clone_size: .; j_call: TRBJ2-7; cdr3_aa: CASSLGGGTGPYEQYF; cdr3_nt: TGTGCCAGCAGTTTGGGGGGAGGGACAGGGCCGTACGAGCAGTACTTC
v_call: TRBV24-1; d_call: TRBD2; cdr3_length: 16; clone_size: .; j_call: TRBJ2-1; cdr3_aa: CATSENSGSHYNEQFF; cdr3_nt: TGTGCCACCAGTGAGAATAGCGGGAGCCACTACAATGAGCAGTTCTTC
v_call: TRBV27; d_call: TRBD1; cdr3_length: 13; clone_size: .; j_call: TRBJ1-2; cdr3_aa: CASSDQGVGGYTF; cdr3_nt: TGTGCCAGCAGTGACCAGGGGGTAGGTGGCTACACCTTC
v_call: TRBV4-2; d_call: TRBD1; cdr3_length: 15; clone_size: .; j_call: TRBJ2-7; cdr3_aa: CASSRGTGGSYEQYF; cdr3_nt: TGTGCCAGCAGCAGAGGGACAGGGGGTTCCTACGAGCAGTACTTC
v_call: TRBV20-1; d_call: .; cdr3_length: 11; clone_size: .; j_call: TRBJ1-6; cdr3_aa: CSARESSPLHF; cdr3_nt: TGCAGTGCTAGGGAGTCCTCACCCCTCCACTTT
v_call: TRBV30; d_call: TRBD2; cdr3_length: 15; clone_size: .; j_call: TRBJ2-7; cdr3_aa: CAWGGSGRAHYEQYF; cdr3_nt: TGTGCCTGGGGGGGTAGCGGGAGGGCCCATTACGAGCAGTACTTC
v_call: TRBV28; d_call: TRBD1; cdr3_length: 15; clone_size: .; j_call: TRBJ1-2; cdr3_aa: CASRQDRFLSYGYTF; cdr3_nt: TGTGCCAGCAGGCAGGACAGGTTCTTATCCTATGGCTACACCTTC
v_call: TRBV3-1/TRBV3-2; d_call: TRBD2; cdr3_length: 16; clone_size: .; j_call: TRBJ2-7; cdr3_aa: CASSQHSSGIPSEQYF; cdr3_nt: TGTGCCAGCAGCCAGCATTCTAGCGGGATCCCCTCCGAGCAGTACTTC
v_call: TRBV5-6; d_call: .; cdr3_length: 14; clone_size: .; j_call: TRBJ1-5; cdr3_aa: CASSGGLSNQPQHF; cdr3_nt: TGTGCCTCTAGCGGGGGGTTGAGCAATCAGCCCCAGCATTTT
v_call: TRBV2; d_call: .; cdr3_length: 12; clone_size: .; j_call: TRBJ2-7; cdr3_aa: CASTDRTYEQYF; cdr3_nt: TGTGCCAGCACTGACAGGACCTACGAGCAGTACTTC
v_call: TRBV7-2; d_call: .; cdr3_length: 13; clone_size: .; j_call: TRBJ1-1; cdr3_aa: CASSFNRNTEAFF; cdr3_nt: TGTGCCAGCAGCTTTAACAGGAACACTGAAGCTTTCTTT
v_call: TRBV18; d_call: TRBD1; cdr3_length: 15; clone_size: .; j_call: TRBJ1-1; cdr3_aa: CASSLGQGAQTEAFF; cdr3_nt: TGTGCCAGCTCACTAGGACAGGGGGCACAGACTGAAGCTTTCTTT
v_call: TRBV5-1; d_call: .; cdr3_length: 16; clone_size: .; j_call: TRBJ1-1; cdr3_aa: CASSPGGQLMNTEAFF; cdr3_nt: TGCGCCAGCAGCCCCGGAGGTCAGCTTATGAACACTGAAGCTTTCTTT
v_call: TRBV5-4; d_call: .; cdr3_length: 14; clone_size: once; j_call: TRBJ1-6; cdr3_aa: CASSLEILGSPLHF; cdr3_nt: TGTGCCAGCAGCTTGGAGATACTAGGTTCACCCCTCCACTTT